These 3 T cell receptor beta chains came from one sample sequenced in a study of blood T cell repertoires in COVID-19. Libraries were prepared by immunoSEQ multiplex PCR; TCRdb keeps only in-frame clonotypes and omits some of them. Of about 64,000 clones in the sample, 80% to 90% were seen once. The sample comprised peripheral blood. These receptors were taken from a man aged 40-55 years with acute or convalescent COVID-19.

The chain links TRBV11-3 to TRBJ2-2; TRBD2 might be the D (7 bases). The CDR3 spans 16 residues. Trimming removed 4 bases at V and 1 base at J, with 13 bases between. Per the germline V gene, CDR1 is SGHNT and CDR2 is YENEEA. This CDR3 reads CASSSRGGVNTGELFF. The CDR3 nucleotides are TGTGCCAGCAGCTCAAGAGGGGGGGTGAACACCGGGGAGCTGTTTTTT.

The J gene is TRBJ1-2, the V gene TRBV7-7; 8 bases fit TRBD1. J gave up 8 bases and V 5 bases, and 13 bases lay outside the gene matches. Germline V gives CDR1 SSHAT, CDR2 FNYEAQ (reference sequence). CDR3 size: 15 residues. This chain's CDR3 is CASSPLGTGLLGYTF. DNA of the CDR3: TGTGCCAGCAGCCCCCTAGGGACAGGCCTCTTGGGCTACACCTTC.

The chain combines TRBV7-3 with TRBJ1-1; D is uncertain. CDR3 length: 13 residues. The V gene lost 5 bases and the J gene lost 0 bases, with 7 bases spanning the gap. Germline V gene data show CDR1 as SGHTA and CDR2 as FQGTGA. The CDR3: CASSPGMNTEAFF. CDR3 sequence (DNA): TGTGCCAGCAGCCCCGGGATGAACACTGAAGCTTTCTTT. The variable domain in full, completed from reference TRBV7-3 and TRBJ1-1, reads GAGVSQTPSNKVTEKGKYVELRCDPISGHTALYWYRQSLGQGPEFLIYFQGTGAADDSGLPNDRFFAVRPEGSVSTLKIQRTERGDSAVYLCASSPGMNTEAFFGQGTRLTVV.